These 12 T cell receptor beta chains were sequenced from one sample in a study of blood T cell repertoires in COVID-19 (dated by TCRdb to 2018 to 2020). The receptor library was made with the immunoSEQ multiplex PCR assay. Drawn from immuneACCESS, this table holds only the in-frame rearrangements with V and J called that TCRdb kept. Clones are partly lost; checked studies trace under half to an unresolved V gene and leave the rest unexplained. In this sample the table shows around 230,000 clones, about 87% of which occur a single time. The leading ten clones occupy approximately 2.3% of the sample. Sequenced input: PBMCs or T cells enriched from blood (not recorded which). The receptors were gathered from a woman aged 40 to 50 with acute COVID-19.

The genes are TRBV7-9 and TRBJ1-5; TRBD1 aligns across 9 bases. V trimming: 5 bases; J trimming: 4 bases; junction bases outside the gene matches: 9. Per the germline V gene, CDR1 is SEHNR and CDR2 is FQNEAQ (reference sequence). This CDR3 has 16 residues. The CDR3 nucleotides read TGTGCCAGCAGCGTAGGGACAGGGTTAGGGAATCAGCCCCAGCATTTT. This translates into CASSVGTGLGNQPQHF.

The rearrangement links TRBV2 to TRBJ2-5, with a possible D match to TRBD2 (5 bases). The germline V gene encodes CDR1 SNHLY and CDR2 FYNNEI. CDR3 length equals 12 residues. V lost 10 bases and J 6 bases, leaving 15 bases between the germline ends. The CDR3 DNA is TGTGCCAACAGAGGACGGGATAAGACCCAGTACTTC. This sequence encodes CANRGRDKTQYF.

This clone was found once. The chain carries TRBV29-1 and TRBJ2-7; 7 bases are a match to TRBD1. Germline-derived CDR1 and CDR2 are SQVTM and ANQGSEA. V lost 3 bases, J lost 9 bases, and 5 bases stayed unmatched. The CDR3 is made up of 11 amino acids. The CDR3 DNA sequence: TGCAGCGTTGAGACAGGGTTTGCGCAGTACGTC. Amino acid sequence: CSVETGFAQYV.

This clone has just a few counts. The chain is built from TRBV11-3 and TRBJ1-1, with D tentatively TRBD1 (6 bases). The germline V gene encodes CDR1 SGHNT and CDR2 YENEEA. The length of the CDR3 is 16 residues. Trimming removed 5 bases from V and 0 bases from J, with 16 bases in between. The CDR3 nucleotides read TGTGCCAGCAGCCCAGAGGGGGTGGGAATGAACACTGAAGCTTTCTTT. This translates into CASSPEGVGMNTEAFF.

The count of this clone is one. This chain links TRBV25-1 with TRBJ1-2; TRBD1 matches at 11 bases. This CDR3 has 12 amino acids. CDR1 MGHDK and CDR2 SYGVNS come from the germline V gene. The V gene end was trimmed by 7 bases and the J gene end by 8 bases; junction bases not matched to a gene: 3. For the CDR3, the DNA is TGTGCCAGCAAGGGACAGGGGGGAGGCTACACCTTC. This encodes CASKGQGGGYTF.

The V and J genes are TRBV29-1 and TRBJ1-1, with D perhaps matching TRBD1 (6 bases). Between the trimmed V and J ends, which lost 8 bases and 1 base, there was a span of 14 bases. The CDR3 sequence is 13 residues long. The germline CDR1 and CDR2 sequences are SQVTM and ANQGSEA. The CDR3 bases are TGCAGCTCCCTGAGGGGACAGAACACTGAAGCTTTCTTT. Its protein is CSSLRGQNTEAFF.

DNA of the CDR3: TGTGCCAGCAGTACGGGGGGTATGGGCTATGGCTACACCTTC. It specifies CASSTGGMGYGYTF. This chain uses TRBV27 with TRBJ1-2, with a possible D match to TRBD1 (5 bases). The CDR3 length is 14 residues. Trimming pared 5 bases from V and 4 bases from J, leaving 14 bases between. CDR1 MNHEY and CDR2 SMNVEV come from the germline V gene (reference sequence).

This chain connects TRBV5-4 to TRBJ1-1; 7 nucleotides agree with TRBD1. CDR3 length: 14 residues. J gave up 4 bases and V 4 bases, and 7 bases lay outside the gene matches. Germline lookup yields CDR1 SGHNT and CDR2 YYREEE (reference sequence). The DNA for the CDR3 is TGTGCCAGCAGCCAAGGGACAGCCCGCACTGAAGCTTTCTTT. Its translation is CASSQGTARTEAFF.

V and J are TRBV5-1 and TRBJ1-2; D might be TRBD1 (5 bases). Trimming pared 7 bases from V and 0 bases from J, leaving 16 bases between. Germline V gives CDR1 SGHRS, CDR2 YFSETQ. The CDR3 extends over 15 amino acids. As DNA, the CDR3 is TGCGCCAGCCACGACAATCGGGGGGCTAACTATGGCTACACCTTC. Amino acid sequence: CASHDNRGANYGYTF.

V gene TRBV6-5 combines with J gene TRBJ1-2; maybe TRBD1 (6 bases). Germline-derived CDR1 and CDR2 are MNHEY and SVGAGI. The V end was cut by 4 bases, the J end by 2 bases, with 8 bases between. CDR3 length: 13 amino acids. The CDR3 coding sequence is TGTGCCAGCAGTTTCAGGGGAAACTATGGCTACACCTTC. It translates to CASSFRGNYGYTF.

This chain uses TRBV5-1 with TRBJ2-6, with D perhaps TRBD1 (6 bases). The length of the CDR3 is 17 residues. V gave up 3 bases and J gave up 1 base, with 14 bases separating them. The V gene's germline CDR1 is SGHRS and CDR2 YFSETQ. The CDR3 nucleotides are TGCGCCAGCAGCTGGGGACCAGGGGCATCTGGGGCCAACGTCCTGACTTTC. Protein sequence: CASSWGPGASGANVLTF.

The chain has TRBV4-2 and TRBJ2-2; perhaps TRBD2 as D (6 bases). Germline V gene sequence: CDR1 LGHNA, CDR2 YNFKEQ. The CDR3 totals 14 residues. With 1 base removed from V and 7 bases from J, the gap between germline ends came to 10 bases. The CDR3 spells CASSQAFGSGELFF. The CDR3 DNA sequence: TGTGCCAGCAGCCAAGCTTTCGGGAGCGGGGAGCTGTTTTTT.